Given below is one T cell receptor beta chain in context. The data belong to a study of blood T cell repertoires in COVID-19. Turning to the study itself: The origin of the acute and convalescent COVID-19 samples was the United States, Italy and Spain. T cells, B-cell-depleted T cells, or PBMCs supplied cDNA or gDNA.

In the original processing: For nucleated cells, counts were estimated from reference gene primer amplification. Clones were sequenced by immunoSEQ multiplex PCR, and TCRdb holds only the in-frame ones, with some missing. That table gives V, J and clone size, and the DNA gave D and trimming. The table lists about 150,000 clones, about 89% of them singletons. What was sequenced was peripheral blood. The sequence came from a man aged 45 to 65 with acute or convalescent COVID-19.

For the CDR3, the DNA is TGTGCCAGCAGCTCTAGCGGGAGAACCTACAATGAGCAGTTCTTC. Residues: CASSSSGRTYNEQFF. The V gene is TRBV7-3, the J gene TRBJ2-1, with 10 bases identical to TRBD2. This CDR3 region has 15 residues. From germline, CDR1 is SGHTA and CDR2 FQGTGA. V trimming: 4 bases; J trimming: 2 bases; junction bases outside the gene matches: 2.